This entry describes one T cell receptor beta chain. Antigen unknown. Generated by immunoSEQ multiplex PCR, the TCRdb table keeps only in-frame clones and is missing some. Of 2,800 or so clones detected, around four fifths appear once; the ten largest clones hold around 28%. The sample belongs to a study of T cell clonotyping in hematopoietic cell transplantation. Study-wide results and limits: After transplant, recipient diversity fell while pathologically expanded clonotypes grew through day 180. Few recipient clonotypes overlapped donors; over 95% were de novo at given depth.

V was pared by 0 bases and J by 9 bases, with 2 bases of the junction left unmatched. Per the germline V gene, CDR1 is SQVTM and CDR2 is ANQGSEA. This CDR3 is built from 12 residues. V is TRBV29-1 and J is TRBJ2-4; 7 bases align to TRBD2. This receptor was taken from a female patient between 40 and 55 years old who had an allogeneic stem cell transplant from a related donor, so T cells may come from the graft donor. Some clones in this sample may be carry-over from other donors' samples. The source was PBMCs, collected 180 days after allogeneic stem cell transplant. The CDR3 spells CSVEDGGGIQYF. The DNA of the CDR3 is TGCAGCGTTGAAGATGGGGGGGGCATTCAGTACTTC.